These 10 T cell receptor beta chains originate from one sample sequenced in a study of regulatory T cells in long-lasting Graves disease. TCR beta libraries were built with iRepertoire HTBI primers and Arm-PCR of CDR3 regions. From the multiplex PCR reads, TCRdb called clonotypes with MiXCR, one entry per CDR3 protein. The table shows about 380,000 distinct CDR3 sequences, with about 16% occurring only once. The time point was: newly diagnosed GD, antithyroid drugs for less than 3 months. RNA extracted from PBMCs served as the sequencing template. The material sequenced was peripheral blood mononuclear cells (PBMCs), taken at new diagnosis, from a patient treated with antithyroid drugs. The origin of the receptors is a female donor with Graves disease.

There are many counts of this clonotype. The chain is built from TRBV2 and TRBJ2-7; D is unclear. The CDR3 runs to 15 residues. Germline assignment: CDR1 SNHLY and CDR2 FYNNEI. V was shortened by 2 bases and J by 7 bases, with 18 bases between the two germline ends. The CDR3 reads CASSEKGTPGREQYF. As DNA, the CDR3 is TGTGCCAGCAGTGAAAAGGGAACCCCAGGTCGGGAGCAGTACTTC.

This clonotype was seen ten or more times. The chain recombines TRBV20-1 with TRBJ1-2; the match to TRBD1 covers 11 bases. CDR3 length equals 14 residues. Germline assignment: CDR1 DFQATT and CDR2 SNEGSKA (reference sequence). V shed 3 bases, J shed 3 bases, and the junction held 3 bases outside the gene matches. In DNA, the CDR3 is TGCAGTGCTAGCGGGACAGGGGGGGACTATGGCTACACCTTC. It yields the protein CSASGTGGDYGYTF.

This clonotype occurred many times. V gene TRBV20-1 combines with J gene TRBJ1-2; TRBD1 matches at 9 bases. This CDR3 has 14 residues. Germline V gene sequence: CDR1 DFQATT, CDR2 SNEGSKA (reference sequence). V shed 5 bases, J shed 2 bases, and the junction held 6 bases outside the gene matches. Written as DNA, the CDR3 is TGCAGTGCTCGAACGGGACAGGGAAACTATGGCTACACCTTC. This gives the protein CSARTGQGNYGYTF.

This clonotype has ten or more counts. The V call is TRBV11-2, the J call TRBJ2-3; 10 bases agree with TRBD1. CDR3 length: 17 amino acids. Germline CDR1 SGHAT, CDR2 FQNNGV. The trim removed 1 base at V and 4 bases at J, leaving 8 bases unmatched. This chain's CDR3 is CASSLAPDRGVADTQYF. The CDR3 nucleotides read TGTGCCAGCAGCTTAGCCCCGGACAGGGGGGTAGCAGATACGCAGTATTTT.

This clonotype was seen at least ten times. This chain links TRBV7-2 with TRBJ2-3; the match to TRBD1 covers 9 bases. Germline CDR1 reads SGHTA; CDR2 reads FQGNSA. J was trimmed by 4 bases and V by 5 bases; bases with no gene match: 7. The CDR3 consists of 15 residues. The chain's CDR3 is CASSRGGQGADTQYF. CDR3 nucleotides: TGTGCCAGCAGCAGAGGGGGACAGGGCGCAGATACGCAGTATTTT.

The chain recombines TRBV7-9 with TRBJ1-4; 7 nucleotides align to TRBD1. This CDR3 region has 19 residues. Germline-derived CDR1 and CDR2 are SEHNR and FQNEAQ (reference sequence). V lost 4 bases, J lost 0 bases, and 14 bases stayed unmatched. As DNA, the CDR3 is TGTGCCAGCAGCTCCGGACAGTCCAGGGGGAGAGCAACTAATGAAAAACTGTTTTTT. This gives the protein CASSSGQSRGRATNEKLFF. Together with reference TRBV7-9 and TRBJ1-4, the CDR3 gives the full variable domain: DTGVSQNPRHKITKRGQNVTFRCDPISEHNRLYWYRQTLGQGPEFLTYFQNEAQLEKSRLLSDRFSAERPKGSFSTLEIQRTEQGDSAMYLCASSSGQSRGRATNEKLFFGSGTQLSVL.

The sample holds a few counts of this clonotype. The DNA of the CDR3 is TGTGCCAGCAGCCGCGGGACAGGAGGAATCAATGAGCAGTTCTTC. Its translation: CASSRGTGGINEQFF. The V gene is TRBV7-9, the J gene TRBJ2-1, with 8 bases matching TRBD1. The CDR3 is 15 residues long. The V gene end was trimmed by 5 bases and the J gene end by 6 bases; junction bases not matched to a gene: 9. The germline gives CDR1 SEHNR, CDR2 FQNEAQ (reference sequence).

The genes are TRBV6-2 or TRBV6-3 and TRBJ2-3, with 12 nucleotides matching TRBD2. With V trimmed by 4 bases and J by 2 bases, 13 bases remained unmatched. CDR3 length equals 19 residues. Germline V lookup: CDR1 MNHEY, CDR2 SVGEGT. This CDR3 is CASSFQLAGGLGSTDTQYF. In DNA, the CDR3 is TGTGCCAGCAGTTTCCAACTAGCGGGGGGCCTGGGCTCCACAGATACGCAGTATTTT.

This clonotype is a singleton in its sample. This chain joins TRBV20-1 and TRBJ1-5, with 12 bases fitting TRBD1. Germline CDR1 is DFQATT and CDR2 is SNEGSKA (reference sequence). Trimming took 3 bases from V and 7 from J; bases not matched to a gene: 7. There are 15 residues in the CDR3. The CDR3 bases are TGCAGTGCTAGGTCCGGGACAGGGGGCCGACAGCCCCAGCATTTT. Translated, it gives CSARSGTGGRQPQHF.

This clonotype occurred many times. The chain carries TRBV27 and TRBJ2-7; D is perhaps TRBD1 (7 bases). CDR1 MNHEY and CDR2 SMNVEV come from the germline V gene (reference sequence). The CDR3 is 13 amino acids. V was trimmed by 6 bases and J by 5 bases, leaving 14 bases between them. DNA for the CDR3: TGTGCCAGCAGCCGCGGGACAGCTAACGAGCAGTACTTC. Translation gives CASSRGTANEQYF.